Listed here are 13 T cell receptor beta chains from one sample, sequenced in a study of T cells in Graves' hyperthyroidism and ophthalmopathy. Amplification of TCR beta CDR3 regions was performed using RNA transcripts as template. RT-PCR in the first round (using the HTBI primer set) targeted the TCR CDR3. TCRdb re-derived calls from the multiplex PCR reads in MiXCR, one entry per CDR3 protein. The sample carries 250,000 to 300,000 distinct CDR3 sequences, roughly 13% recorded once. Specimen: blood. These receptors originate from a woman between 35 and 50 years old with Graves' hyperthyroidism.

The chain recombines TRBV6-6 with TRBJ2-3; 8 bases are shared with TRBD2. Looked up from germline, CDR1 is MNHNY and CDR2 is SVGAGI (reference sequence). CDR3 length equals 15 residues. V lost 2 bases, J lost 4 bases, and 5 bases stayed unmatched. CDR3 sequence: CASSYPAGGSDTQYF. Here the CDR3 DNA reads TGTGCCAGCAGTTACCCCGCGGGAGGCTCAGATACGCAGTATTTT.

This clonotype appeared many times. V and J are TRBV20-1 and TRBJ1-2, with D perhaps TRBD1 (6 bases). CDR1 is DFQATT, CDR2 SNEGSKA, per germline (reference sequence). This CDR3 has 17 residues. Trimming took off 0 bases at V and 2 bases at J, with 19 bases between the two ends. CDR3 amino acids: CSARDSRGLYPNYGYTF. The CDR3 bases are TGCAGTGCTAGAGATTCGAGGGGGTTATACCCAAACTATGGCTACACCTTC.

The chain is built from TRBV2 and TRBJ1-1; D gene uncertain. This CDR3 has 13 residues. Germline V CDR1 and CDR2: SNHLY, FYNNEI. V was shortened by 4 bases and J by 2 bases, with 8 bases between the two germline ends. The CDR3 loop reads CASSGESNTEAFF. The CDR3 DNA sequence: TGTGCCAGCAGTGGGGAGAGTAACACTGAAGCTTTCTTT.

This clonotype has at least ten counts. The J gene is TRBJ2-5, the V gene TRBV6-1; 7 bases map to TRBD1. J was trimmed by 4 bases and V by 4 bases; bases with no gene match: 12. This CDR3 has 16 residues. Germline CDR1 MNHNS, CDR2 SASEGT. CDR3 DNA sequence: TGTGCCAGCAGTGTATCGACAGGGAATGGGGCAGAGACCCAGTACTTC. It translates to CASSVSTGNGAETQYF.

There are many counts of this clonotype. The gene calls are TRBV20-1 and TRBJ1-1; perhaps TRBD1 as D (5 bases). Looked up from germline, CDR1 is DFQATT and CDR2 is SNEGSKA (reference sequence). CDR3 length: 13 residues. V gave up 5 bases and J gave up 4 bases, with 14 bases separating them. The CDR3 DNA is TGCAGTGCTGTCAGGGAAGTCGGCACTGAAGCTTTCTTT. Protein product: CSAVREVGTEAFF.

This clonotype has at least ten counts. V gene TRBV7-2 combines with J gene TRBJ2-3, with TRBD2 identical over 12 bases. Germline trimming cut 5 bases from V and 3 bases from J; bases unmatched to any gene: 3. This CDR3 is built from 15 residues. Germline CDR1 reads SGHTA; CDR2 reads FQGNSA. This chain's CDR3 is CASSGLAGYTDTQYF. DNA for the CDR3: TGTGCCAGCAGCGGACTAGCGGGATATACAGATACGCAGTATTTT.

There are many counts of this clonotype. V is TRBV27 and J is TRBJ2-3; 9 nucleotides agree with TRBD2. Germline V gene sequence: CDR1 MNHEY, CDR2 SMNVEV (reference sequence). The CDR3 extends over 20 amino acids. V lost 3 bases to trimming and J lost 3 bases; unmatched junction nucleotides: 19. The CDR3 region has the DNA TGTGCCAGCAGTTTGGCTGCGGGAGGGCCTTCTCGGGTAAAAACAGATACGCAGTATTTT. Amino acids: CASSLAAGGPSRVKTDTQYF.

A few counts support this clonotype. This chain connects TRBV6-1 to TRBJ1-1; 9 bases map to TRBD1. Germline V lookup: CDR1 MNHNS, CDR2 SASEGT. V was clipped by 7 bases and J by 1 base; unmatched bases: 4. This CDR3 comprises 14 residues. The CDR3, as DNA: TGTGCCAGCAAGTGGGGACAGGGGAACACTGAAGCTTTCTTT. This codes for CASKWGQGNTEAFF.

In its sample, this clonotype was seen many times. The chain joins TRBV20-1 to TRBJ1-1, with D hard to call. V was clipped by 6 bases and J by 5 bases, with 13 bases between them. Germline CDR1 reads DFQATT; CDR2 reads SNEGSKA (reference sequence). This CDR3 contains 12 residues. CDR3 loop: CSAARITTEAFF. The CDR3 DNA reads TGCAGTGCGGCTCGGATTACAACTGAAGCTTTCTTT.

This clonotype has only a few counts. The genes are TRBV3-1 and TRBJ2-2; D remains unclear. The CDR3 is 17 amino acids. V was cut by 1 base and J by 4 bases, with 16 bases left in between. Germline-derived CDR1 and CDR2 are LGHDT and YNNKEL (reference sequence). Here the CDR3 reads CASSQVARSSGTGELFF. The DNA of the CDR3 is TGTGCCAGCAGCCAAGTTGCCCGGAGTTCGGGCACCGGGGAGCTGTTTTTT. Complete variable domain (other parts from reference TRBV3-1 and TRBJ2-2): DTAVSQTPKYLVTQMGNDKSIKCEQNLGHDTMYWYKQDSKKFLKIMFSYNNKELIINETVPNRFSPKSPDKAHLNLHINSLELGDSAVYFCASSQVARSSGTGELFFGEGSRLTVL.

This clonotype appeared many times. This chain links TRBV27 with TRBJ2-7, with D perhaps TRBD1 or TRBD2 (5 bases each). The CDR3 extends over 14 amino acids. Germline V gene data show CDR1 as MNHEY and CDR2 as SMNVEV (reference sequence). Trimming cost V 5 bases and J 3 bases, with 14 bases left between them. CDR3 residues: CASSRWDRIYEQYF. CDR3 coding DNA: TGTGCCAGCAGTCGATGGGACCGGATCTACGAGCAGTACTTC.

This clonotype occurred many times. This chain uses TRBV20-1 with TRBJ2-5; no firm D call. CDR3 length equals 15 residues. Germline V CDR1 and CDR2: DFQATT, SNEGSKA (reference sequence). V was pared by 6 bases and J by 2 bases, with 19 bases between. The CDR3 is CSATPSWGYQETQYF. As DNA, the CDR3 is TGCAGTGCCACGCCGTCATGGGGTTATCAAGAGACCCAGTACTTC.

This clonotype was seen repeatedly, ten times or more. The rearrangement joins TRBV12-5 to TRBJ2-1, with D tentatively TRBD1 (5 bases). The CDR3 totals 18 residues. Germline V gives CDR1 LGHNT, CDR2 FRNRAP. Trimming removed 1 base from V and 6 bases from J, with 22 bases in between. The CDR3 DNA sequence: TGTGCTAGTGGTTTGGGTACAGGAGCTAACCGAGGAGCCAATGAGCAGTTCTTC. This encodes CASGLGTGANRGANEQFF.